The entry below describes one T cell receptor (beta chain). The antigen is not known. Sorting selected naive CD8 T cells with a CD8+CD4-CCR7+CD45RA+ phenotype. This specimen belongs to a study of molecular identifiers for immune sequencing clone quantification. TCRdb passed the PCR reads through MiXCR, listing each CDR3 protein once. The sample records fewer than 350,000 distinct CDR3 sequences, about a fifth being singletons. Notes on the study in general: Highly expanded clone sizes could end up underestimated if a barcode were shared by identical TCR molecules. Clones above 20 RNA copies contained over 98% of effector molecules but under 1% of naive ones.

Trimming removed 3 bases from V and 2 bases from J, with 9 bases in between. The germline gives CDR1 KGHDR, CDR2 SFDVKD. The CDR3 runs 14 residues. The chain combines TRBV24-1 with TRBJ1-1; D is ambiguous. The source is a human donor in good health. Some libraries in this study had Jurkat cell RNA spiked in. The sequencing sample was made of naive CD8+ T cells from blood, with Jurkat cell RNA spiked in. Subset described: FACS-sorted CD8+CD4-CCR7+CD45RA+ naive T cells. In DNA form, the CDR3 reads TGTGCCACCAGTGATAACCACCCAAACACTGAAGCTTTCTTT. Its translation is CATSDNHPNTEAFF.